The 32 T cell receptor beta chains given below trace back to one sample, sequenced in a study of OX40 agonist ivuxolimab in advanced cancers. Here immunoSEQ multiplex PCR was the method, and the copy in TCRdb shows in-frame clones only, minus some. The table records approximately 100,000 clones, 70% to 90% of them present only once. Sequenced material: CD4+ or CD8+ T cells sorted from blood, taken in a trial of the OX40 agonist ivuxolimab. The receptor source for this set is an adult with an advanced solid tumor such as melanoma, head and neck, liver or kidney cancer.

V and J are TRBV5-1 and TRBJ2-1, with D uncertain. Germline-derived CDR1 and CDR2 are SGHRS and YFSETQ. Trimming removed 0 bases at V and 8 bases at J, with 15 bases between. The CDR3 length is 15 residues. The CDR3 protein is CASSLVFSGRDEQFF. In DNA form, the CDR3 reads TGCGCCAGCAGCTTGGTATTTTCGGGTAGGGATGAGCAGTTCTTC.

The V gene is TRBV5-1, the J gene TRBJ2-7; 10 positions match TRBD1. CDR3 length: 15 residues. Germline lookup yields CDR1 SGHRS and CDR2 YFSETQ. Trimming removed 5 bases from V and 7 bases from J; junction bases left unmatched: 12. The CDR3 region has the DNA TGCGCCAGCAGTACCGGGACAGGGGAGAAATGGGAGCAGTACTTC. Translated, it gives CASSTGTGEKWEQYF. The whole variable domain, remainder taken from reference TRBV5-1 and TRBJ2-7, is KAGVTQTPRYLIKTRGQQVTLSCSPISGHRSVSWYQQTPGQGLQFLFEYFSETQRNKGNFPGRFSGRQFSNSRSEMNVSTLELGDSALYLCASSTGTGEKWEQYFGPGTRLTVT.

The chain links TRBV9 to TRBJ2-1; 16 nucleotides match TRBD2. The CDR3 is made up of 17 amino acids. Germline CDR1 reads SGDLS; CDR2 reads YYNGEE. J gave up 12 bases and V 0 bases, and 9 bases lay outside the gene matches. CDR3: CASSVAGTSGGALLQFF. CDR3 in DNA: TGTGCCAGCAGCGTAGCAGGGACTAGCGGGGGGGCACTACTGCAGTTCTTC.

The chain combines TRBV5-4 with TRBJ1-2; 8 positions match TRBD1. Looked up from germline, CDR1 is SGHNT and CDR2 is YYREEE (reference sequence). This CDR3 has 18 amino acids. Trimming removed 4 bases from V and 2 bases from J; junction bases left unmatched: 16. Written as DNA, the CDR3 is TGTGCCAGCAGCCTAGGGGGGCAGGGGGCAAAAAACAACTATGGCTACACCTTC. Translation gives CASSLGGQGAKNNYGYTF.

J is TRBJ2-7 and V is TRBV6-5; D may be TRBD1 (5 bases). The germline V gene encodes CDR1 MNHEY and CDR2 SVGAGI. CDR3 length equals 15 residues. V gave up 0 bases and J gave up 3 bases, with 12 bases separating them. CDR3 in amino acids: CASSYSNQGSYEQYF. CDR3 nucleotides: TGTGCCAGCAGTTACTCGAACCAGGGAAGCTACGAGCAGTACTTC.

The chain employs TRBV4-3 and TRBJ2-5; possible D gene TRBD1, 6 bases. Germline CDR1 is LGHNA and CDR2 is YSLEER. V was trimmed by 4 bases and J by 1 base, leaving 13 bases between them. The CDR3 has 15 residues. The CDR3 sequence is CASSPLQGPQETQYF. Here the CDR3 DNA reads TGCGCCAGCAGCCCGTTACAGGGACCCCAAGAGACCCAGTACTTC.

The chain carries TRBV19 and TRBJ1-3; no firm D call. Trimming pared 5 bases from V and 4 bases from J, leaving 9 bases between. The CDR3 sequence is 13 residues long. The germline V gene has CDR1 LNHDA and CDR2 SQIVND (reference sequence). The CDR3 reads CASSVRSGNTIYF. The CDR3 DNA reads TGTGCCAGTAGTGTACGGTCGGGAAACACCATATATTTT.

The chain is built from TRBV7-9 and TRBJ1-4; D remains unclear. CDR3 length: 15 amino acids. V lost 1 base to trimming and J lost 4 bases, with 10 bases between them. CDR1 SEHNR and CDR2 FQNEAQ come from the germline V gene (reference sequence). CDR3 in amino acids: CASSLGSGSNEKLFF. The CDR3 nucleotides are TGTGCCAGCAGCTTAGGGTCCGGTAGTAATGAAAAACTGTTTTTT. Full variable domain (rest looked up from reference TRBV7-9 and TRBJ1-4): DTGVSQNPRHKITKRGQNVTFRCDPISEHNRLYWYRQTLGQGPEFLTYFQNEAQLEKSRLLSDRFSAERPKGSFSTLEIQRTEQGDSAMYLCASSLGSGSNEKLFFGSGTQLSVL.

The chain recombines TRBV18 with TRBJ1-4, with D maybe TRBD1 (6 bases). Germline V gene lookup returns CDR1 KGHSH and CDR2 LQKENI. The CDR3 spans 16 residues. Deletions cut 5 bases from V and 4 bases from J, with 17 bases between. CDR3: CASSSPIGGGNEKLFF. Written as DNA, the CDR3 is TGTGCCAGCTCATCCCCAATTGGGGGCGGTAATGAAAAACTGTTTTTT.

V gene TRBV21-1 combines with J gene TRBJ2-4; the listed D gene, TRBD1, was not tested against the DNA. TRBV21-1 is a pseudogene. The CDR3 runs to 15 residues. Written as DNA, the CDR3 is TGTGCCAGCAGCAAGACAGGGGTTGGCAAAAACATTCAGTACTTC. Amino acids: CASSKTGVGKNIQYF.

The chain links TRBV6-5 to TRBJ1-1, with a tentative D call TRBD1 (6 bases). This CDR3 is built from 15 residues. The germline gives CDR1 MNHEY, CDR2 SVGAGI. The V end lost 6 bases, the J end lost 2 bases, and 16 bases lay between the germline ends. The CDR3 nucleotides read TGTGCCAGCAGAACCCTTCAGGGGAGAAACACTGAAGCTTTCTTT. Its translation is CASRTLQGRNTEAFF.

The chain combines TRBV21-1 with TRBJ1-2. TRBV21-1 is shown as a pseudogene. The CDR3 contains 14 residues. CDR3 protein: CASSKAGGTYGYTF. The CDR3 region has the DNA TGTGCCAGCAGCAAAGCGGGGGGCACCTATGGCTACACCTTC.

In the case of this clone: Within the sample, other DNA sequences also encode this same CDR3. The chain combines TRBV18 with TRBJ2-7, with TRBD1 matching 9 bases. The CDR3 consists of 14 residues. V shed 0 bases and J 4 bases; nucleotides not matched to a gene: 1. Germline lookup yields CDR1 KGHSH and CDR2 LQKENI. In nucleotides, the CDR3 is TGTGCCAGCTCACCACCGGGACAGGGTTACGAGCAGTACTTC. Translated: CASSPPGQGYEQYF.

This rearrangement joins TRBV28 to TRBJ2-5; 7 nucleotides match TRBD1. CDR3 length equals 15 residues. The V gene end was trimmed by 4 bases and the J gene end by 3 bases; junction bases not matched to a gene: 8. Germline loops: CDR1 MDHEN, CDR2 SYDVKM. CDR3 in amino acids: CASSSGQANEETQYF. CDR3 nucleotide sequence: TGTGCCAGCAGTTCCGGACAGGCTAATGAAGAGACCCAGTACTTC.

The chain joins TRBV19 to TRBJ1-5; 7 bases align to TRBD1. The CDR3 contains 13 residues. J lost 4 bases, V lost 10 bases, and 7 bases had no gene match. Germline V lookup: CDR1 LNHDA, CDR2 SQIVND (reference sequence). Written as DNA, the CDR3 is TGTGCCACACAACAGGGGCTAAATCAGCCCCAGCATTTT. Its protein is CATQQGLNQPQHF.

This sequence joins TRBV4-3 and TRBJ2-7, with D possibly TRBD2 on 7 matching bases. Trimming removed 0 bases at V and 5 bases at J, with 14 bases between. Per germline, CDR1 LGHNA and CDR2 YSLEER. The CDR3 is made up of 15 amino acids. The CDR3 sequence is CASSQEVGGGDEQYF. The CDR3 DNA reads TGCGCCAGCAGCCAAGAGGTTGGAGGGGGGGACGAGCAGTACTTC.

V gene TRBV7-8 combines with J gene TRBJ1-3, with no clear D. Trimming left V 6 bases short and J 3 bases short, with 15 bases between. The CDR3 is made up of 15 amino acids. The germline V gene encodes CDR1 SGHVS and CDR2 FQNEAQ. This chain's CDR3 is CASSSGEQLGNTIYF. CDR3 nucleotides: TGTGCCAGCAGTTCCGGCGAACAGCTTGGAAACACCATATATTTT.

The chain is built from TRBV7-9 and TRBJ1-3; D remains unclear. Germline V CDR1 and CDR2: SEHNR, FQNEAQ (reference sequence). The CDR3 contains 14 residues. V gave up 7 bases and J gave up 6 bases, with 16 bases separating them. The CDR3 DNA sequence: TGTGCCAGCATCCTCCTAGGGCCTCTAAACACCATATATTTT. It encodes CASILLGPLNTIYF.

V usage is TRBV29-1 and J usage is TRBJ2-5, with D possibly being TRBD1 (5 bases). Looked up from germline, CDR1 is SQVTM and CDR2 is ANQGSEA. With 5 bases removed from V and 4 bases from J, the gap between germline ends came to 11 bases. The CDR3 has 12 amino acids. CDR3 nucleotides: TGCAGCGTTCAGGGCCCTTCAGAGACCCAGTACTTC. Its protein is CSVQGPSETQYF.

This chain connects TRBV28 to TRBJ2-4, with 15 bases aligning to TRBD2. The CDR3 consists of 17 residues. Germline assignment: CDR1 MDHEN and CDR2 SYDVKM. The J segment lost 3 bases and the V segment lost 5 bases, leaving 5 bases of the junction unmatched. The CDR3 nucleotides read TGTGCCAGCAGTCCCGGACTAGCGGGGGGGTTCAAAAACATTCAGTACTTC. Translation: CASSPGLAGGFKNIQYF.

The chain recombines TRBV28 with TRBJ1-2; TRBD1 matches at 7 bases. From germline, CDR1 is MDHEN and CDR2 SYDVKM. The trim removed 6 bases at V and 10 bases at J, leaving 14 bases unmatched. CDR3 size: 14 residues. The DNA of the CDR3 is TGTGCCAGCAGGACAGGGCACGGGGGGTGGGACTACACCTTC. Translation gives CASRTGHGGWDYTF.

V gene TRBV5-1 combines with J gene TRBJ2-5; a weak D match, TRBD1 (6 bases). Trimming pared 2 bases from V and 4 bases from J, leaving 12 bases between. This CDR3 contains 14 residues. The germline V gene encodes CDR1 SGHRS and CDR2 YFSETQ. The chain's CDR3 is CASSFGGASETQYF. CDR3 DNA sequence: TGCGCCAGCAGCTTTGGGGGCGCATCAGAGACCCAGTACTTC.

This sequence joins TRBV14 and TRBJ2-5; 9 bases align to TRBD1. The CDR3 covers 16 residues. Germline values: CDR1 SGHDN, CDR2 FVKESK. Trimming removed 4 bases from V and 5 bases from J; junction bases left unmatched: 11. CDR3 protein: CASSPIPQGAGETQYF. As DNA, the CDR3 is TGTGCCAGCAGCCCCATCCCACAGGGGGCCGGGGAGACCCAGTACTTC.

The chain links TRBV19 to TRBJ2-1, with D possibly TRBD1 on 5 matching bases. The CDR3 contains 15 residues. Germline V lookup: CDR1 LNHDA, CDR2 SQIVND (reference sequence). V lost 3 bases and J lost 0, with 9 bases in between. The chain's CDR3 is CASSMGQSSYNEQFF. Here the CDR3 DNA reads TGTGCCAGTAGTATGGGGCAAAGCTCCTACAATGAGCAGTTCTTC. Using reference TRBV19 and TRBJ2-1 for the parts outside the CDR3, the full variable domain is DGGITQSPKYLFRKEGQNVTLSCEQNLNHDAMYWYRQDPGQGLRLIYYSQIVNDFQKGDIAEGYSVSREKKESFPLTVTSAQKNPTAFYLCASSMGQSSYNEQFFGPGTRLTVL.

This clone appeared a single time. The rearrangement links TRBV7-2 to TRBJ2-3, with D possibly TRBD2 on 6 matching bases. Germline-derived CDR1 and CDR2 are SGHTA and FQGNSA. This CDR3 has 15 residues. V was cut by 5 bases and J by 4 bases, with 16 bases left in between. CDR3 nucleotide sequence: TGTGCCAGCAGCCCTACGGGACTCAGATCAGATACGCAGTATTTT. Translated, it gives CASSPTGLRSDTQYF.

This chain uses TRBV19 with TRBJ2-2; 7 nucleotides align to TRBD2. CDR3 length: 14 amino acids. The J segment lost 7 bases and the V segment lost 0 bases, leaving 2 bases of the junction unmatched. Per the germline V gene, CDR1 is LNHDA and CDR2 is SQIVND (reference sequence). This CDR3 reads CASSIDPGGGELFF. The CDR3 nucleotides are TGTGCCAGTAGTATAGATCCGGGGGGCGGGGAGCTGTTTTTT.

This clone came up a few times. This chain joins TRBV7-2 and TRBJ2-2; 14 bases match TRBD2. The V gene end was trimmed by 2 bases and the J gene end by 4 bases; junction bases not matched to a gene: 3. The CDR3 has 17 amino acids. CDR1 is SGHTA, CDR2 FQGNSA, per germline. Here the CDR3 DNA reads TGTGCCAGCAGCTTACGGACTAGCGGGGGGCCCACCGGGGAGCTGTTTTTT. As protein: CASSLRTSGGPTGELFF.

J is TRBJ2-3 and V is TRBV30; D unresolved. The CDR3 length is 13 residues. V lost 0 bases and J lost 2, with 6 bases in between. Germline assignment: CDR1 GTSNPN and CDR2 SVGIG (reference sequence). CDR3 DNA sequence: TGTGCCTGGAGTGTGGGCCACACAGATACGCAGTATTTT. As protein: CAWSVGHTDTQYF. The variable domain in full, with the rest retrieved from reference TRBV30 and TRBJ2-3, is SQTIHQWPATLVQPVGSPLSLECTVEGTSNPNLYWYRQAAGRGLQLLFYSVGIGQISSEVPQNLSASRPQDRQFILSSKKLLLSDSGFYLCAWSVGHTDTQYFGPGTRLTVL.

J is TRBJ2-7 and V is TRBV2, with 12 bases fitting TRBD1. V lost 6 bases to trimming and J lost 5 bases; unmatched junction nucleotides: 5. Germline-derived CDR1 and CDR2 are SNHLY and FYNNEI. The CDR3 covers 14 residues. The CDR3 coding sequence is TGTGCCAGCAGAACCGGGACAGGGGGCGACGAGCAGTACTTC. Its protein is CASRTGTGGDEQYF.

This clone was counted only a few times. V usage is TRBV7-2 and J usage is TRBJ2-3; D is perhaps TRBD1 (6 bases). The CDR3 spans 15 residues. In germline, CDR1 is SGHTA, CDR2 FQGNSA. Trimming pared 1 base from V and 5 bases from J, leaving 13 bases between. CDR3 region: CASSLGGGRGDTQYF. The CDR3 DNA reads TGTGCCAGCAGCTTAGGTGGGGGCCGGGGAGATACGCAGTATTTT. The full variable domain, rest sourced from reference TRBV7-2 and TRBJ2-3, is GAGVSQSPSNKVTEKGKDVELRCDPISGHTALYWYRQSLGQGLEFLIYFQGNSAPDKSGLPSDRFSAERTGGSVSTLTIQRTQQEDSAVYLCASSLGGGRGDTQYFGPGTRLTVL.

The CDR3, as DNA: TGTGCCAGCAGCCCGATTTGGACAGGGAGTGAGGGCTACACCTTC. It yields the protein CASSPIWTGSEGYTF. The rearrangement uses TRBV9 and TRBJ1-2; 8 bases match TRBD1. This CDR3 has 15 residues. J gave up 8 bases and V 4 bases, and 13 bases lay outside the gene matches. CDR1 is SGDLS and CDR2 is YYNGEE in the germline V gene.

The chain employs TRBV5-6 and TRBJ1-5; TRBD1 might be the D (6 bases). Germline lookup yields CDR1 SGHDT and CDR2 YYEEEE. The CDR3 extends over 14 amino acids. The V gene lost 1 base and the J gene lost 3 bases, with 8 bases spanning the gap. CDR3 DNA: TGTGCCAGCAGCTTGTCAGGGGCCAATCAGCCCCAGCATTTT. Translating gives CASSLSGANQPQHF.